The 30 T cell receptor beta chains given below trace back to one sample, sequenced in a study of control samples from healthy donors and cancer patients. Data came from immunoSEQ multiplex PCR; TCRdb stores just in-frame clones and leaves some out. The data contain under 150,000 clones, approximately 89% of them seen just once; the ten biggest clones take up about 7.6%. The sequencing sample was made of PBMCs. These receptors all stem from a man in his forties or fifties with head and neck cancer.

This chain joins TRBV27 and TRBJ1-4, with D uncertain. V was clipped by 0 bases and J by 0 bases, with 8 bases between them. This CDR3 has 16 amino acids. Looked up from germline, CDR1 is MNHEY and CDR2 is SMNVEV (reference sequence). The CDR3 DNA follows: TGTGCCAGCAGTTTATCGAGGCCCGCAACTAATGAAAAACTGTTTTTT. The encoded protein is CASSLSRPATNEKLFF.

CDR3 nucleotide sequence: TGCGCCAGCAGGGCGGGTCCTCTCTACAATGAGCAGTTCTTC. Amino acids: CASRAGPLYNEQFF. V is TRBV5-1 and J is TRBJ2-1; tentative D call: TRBD2 (5 bases). The CDR3 runs 14 residues. With 5 bases removed from V and 3 bases from J, the gap between germline ends came to 12 bases. Germline assignment: CDR1 SGHRS and CDR2 YFSETQ.

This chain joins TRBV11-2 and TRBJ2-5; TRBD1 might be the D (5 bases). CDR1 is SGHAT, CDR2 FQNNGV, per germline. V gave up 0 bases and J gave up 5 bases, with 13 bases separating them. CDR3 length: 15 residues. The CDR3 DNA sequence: TGTGCCAGCAGCTTAGAGGGCCGGGCAGGGGAGACCCAGTACTTC. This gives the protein CASSLEGRAGETQYF. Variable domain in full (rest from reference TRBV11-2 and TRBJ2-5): EAGVAQSPRYKIIEKRQSVAFWCNPISGHATLYWYQQILGQGPKLLIQFQNNGVVDDSQLPKDRFSAERLKGVDSTLKIQPAKLEDSAVYLCASSLEGRAGETQYFGPGTRLLVL.

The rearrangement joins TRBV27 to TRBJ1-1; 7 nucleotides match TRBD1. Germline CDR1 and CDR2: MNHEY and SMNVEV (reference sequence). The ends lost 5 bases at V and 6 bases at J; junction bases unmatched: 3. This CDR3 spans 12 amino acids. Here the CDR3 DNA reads TGTGCCAGCAGTGTAGGGACAGCTGAAGCTTTCTTT. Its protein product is CASSVGTAEAFF.

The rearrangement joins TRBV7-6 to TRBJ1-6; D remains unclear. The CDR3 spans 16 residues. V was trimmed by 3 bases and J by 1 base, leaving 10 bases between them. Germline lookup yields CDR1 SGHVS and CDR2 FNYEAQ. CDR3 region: CASSFGYRSYNSPLHF. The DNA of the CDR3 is TGTGCCAGCAGCTTCGGATATCGGTCCTATAATTCACCCCTCCACTTT.

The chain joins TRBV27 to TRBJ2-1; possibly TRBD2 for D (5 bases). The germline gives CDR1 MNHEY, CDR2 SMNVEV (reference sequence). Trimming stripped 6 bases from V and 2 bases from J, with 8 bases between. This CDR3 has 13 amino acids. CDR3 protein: CASSSTTYNEQFF. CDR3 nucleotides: TGTGCCAGCAGCTCGACTACCTACAATGAGCAGTTCTTC.

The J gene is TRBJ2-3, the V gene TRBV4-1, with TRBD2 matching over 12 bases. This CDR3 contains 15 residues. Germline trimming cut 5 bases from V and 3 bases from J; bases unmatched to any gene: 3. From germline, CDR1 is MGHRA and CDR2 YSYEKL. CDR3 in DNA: TGCGCCAGCAGCTGGACTAGCGGGGTTACAGATACGCAGTATTTT. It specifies CASSWTSGVTDTQYF.

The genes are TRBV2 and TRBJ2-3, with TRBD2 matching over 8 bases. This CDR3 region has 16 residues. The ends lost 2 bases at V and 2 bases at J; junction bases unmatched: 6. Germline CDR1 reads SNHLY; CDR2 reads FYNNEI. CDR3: CASSEWRGVITDTQYF. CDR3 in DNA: TGTGCCAGCAGTGAATGGCGGGGGGTGATCACAGATACGCAGTATTTT. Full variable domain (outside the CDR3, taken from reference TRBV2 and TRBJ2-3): EPEVTQTPSHQVTQMGQEVILRCVPISNHLYFYWYRQILGQKVEFLVSFYNNEISEKSEIFDDQFSVERPDGSNFTLKIRSTKLEDSAMYFCASSEWRGVITDTQYFGPGTRLTVL.

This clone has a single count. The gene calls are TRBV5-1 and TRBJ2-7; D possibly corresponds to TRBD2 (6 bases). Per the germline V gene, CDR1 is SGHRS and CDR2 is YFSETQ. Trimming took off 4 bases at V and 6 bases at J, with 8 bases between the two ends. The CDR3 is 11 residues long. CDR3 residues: CASSLGLEQYF. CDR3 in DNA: TGCGCCAGCAGCCTGGGACTCGAGCAGTACTTC.

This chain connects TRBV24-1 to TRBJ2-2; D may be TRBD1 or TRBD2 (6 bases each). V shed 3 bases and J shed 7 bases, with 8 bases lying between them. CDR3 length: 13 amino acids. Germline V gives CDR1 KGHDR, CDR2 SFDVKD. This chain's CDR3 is CATSDRGLGELFF. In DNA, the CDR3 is TGTGCCACCAGTGATCGGGGGCTCGGGGAGCTGTTTTTT.

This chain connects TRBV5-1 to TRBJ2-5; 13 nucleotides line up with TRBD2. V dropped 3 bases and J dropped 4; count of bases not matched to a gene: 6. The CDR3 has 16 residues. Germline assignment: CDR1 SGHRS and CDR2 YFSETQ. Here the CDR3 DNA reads TGCGCCAGCAGCTATGGGACTAGCGGGGCGCCAGAGACCCAGTACTTC. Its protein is CASSYGTSGAPETQYF.

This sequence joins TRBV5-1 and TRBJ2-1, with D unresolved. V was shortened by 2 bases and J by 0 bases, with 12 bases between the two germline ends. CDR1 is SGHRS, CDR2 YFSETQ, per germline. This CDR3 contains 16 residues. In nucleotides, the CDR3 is TGCGCCAGCAGCTTCTCGACTTCCTCCTCCTACAATGAGCAGTTCTTC. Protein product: CASSFSTSSSYNEQFF.

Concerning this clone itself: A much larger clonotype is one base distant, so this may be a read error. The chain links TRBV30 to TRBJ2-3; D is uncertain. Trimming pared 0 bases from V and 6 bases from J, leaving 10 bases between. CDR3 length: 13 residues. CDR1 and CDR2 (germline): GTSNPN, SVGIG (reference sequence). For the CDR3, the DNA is TGTGCCTGGAGTGTACGAGAGGTGGATACGCAGTATTTT. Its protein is CAWSVREVDTQYF.

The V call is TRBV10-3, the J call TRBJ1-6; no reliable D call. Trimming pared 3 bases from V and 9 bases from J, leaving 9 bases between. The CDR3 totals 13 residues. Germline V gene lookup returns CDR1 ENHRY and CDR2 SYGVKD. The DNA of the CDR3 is TGTGCCATCAGTGACAGAGTCAGTTCACCCCTCCACTTT. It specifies CAISDRVSSPLHF.

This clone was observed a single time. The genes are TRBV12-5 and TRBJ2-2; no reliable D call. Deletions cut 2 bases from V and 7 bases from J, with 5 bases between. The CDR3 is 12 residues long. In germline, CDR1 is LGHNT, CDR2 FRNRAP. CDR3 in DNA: TGTGCTAGTGGTTTGAGTATCGGGGAGCTGTTTTTT. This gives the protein CASGLSIGELFF.

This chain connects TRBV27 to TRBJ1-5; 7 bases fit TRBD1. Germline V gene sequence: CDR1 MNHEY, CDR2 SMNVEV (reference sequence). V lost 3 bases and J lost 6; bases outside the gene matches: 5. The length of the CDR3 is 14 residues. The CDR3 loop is CASSLEGAGQPQHF. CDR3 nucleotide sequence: TGTGCCAGCAGTTTGGAGGGGGCGGGTCAGCCCCAGCATTTT.

The CDR3 sequence: CASSQGNQPQHF. The CDR3 coding sequence is TGTGCCAGCAGTCAGGGGAATCAGCCCCAGCATTTT. V gene TRBV12-3 or TRBV12-4 combines with J gene TRBJ1-5; D is perhaps TRBD1 (6 bases). The CDR3 runs 12 residues. Trimming cost V 5 bases and J 4 bases, with 6 bases left between them.

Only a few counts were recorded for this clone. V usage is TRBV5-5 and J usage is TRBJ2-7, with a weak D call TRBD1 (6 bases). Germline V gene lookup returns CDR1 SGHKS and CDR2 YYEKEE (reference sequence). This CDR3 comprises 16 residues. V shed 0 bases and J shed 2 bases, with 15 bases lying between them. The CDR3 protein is CASSLVGAGLAYEQYF. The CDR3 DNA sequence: TGTGCCAGCAGCTTGGTGGGGGCGGGCTTGGCCTACGAGCAGTACTTC.

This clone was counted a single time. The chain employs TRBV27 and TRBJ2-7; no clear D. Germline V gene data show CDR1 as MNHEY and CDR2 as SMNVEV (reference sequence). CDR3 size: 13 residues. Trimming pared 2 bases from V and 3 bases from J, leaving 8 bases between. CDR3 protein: CASSLGVDYEQYF. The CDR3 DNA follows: TGTGCCAGCAGTTTAGGAGTGGACTACGAGCAGTACTTC.

CDR3 DNA sequence: TGTGCCAGCAGTTGGGTTCCTAGCGGGATTTACAATGAGCAGTTCTTC. Translating gives CASSWVPSGIYNEQFF. The V call is TRBV28, the J call TRBJ2-1; 9 bases align to TRBD2. J gave up 4 bases and V 4 bases, and 8 bases lay outside the gene matches. The CDR3 loop spans 16 amino acids. CDR1 is MDHEN and CDR2 is SYDVKM in the germline V gene.

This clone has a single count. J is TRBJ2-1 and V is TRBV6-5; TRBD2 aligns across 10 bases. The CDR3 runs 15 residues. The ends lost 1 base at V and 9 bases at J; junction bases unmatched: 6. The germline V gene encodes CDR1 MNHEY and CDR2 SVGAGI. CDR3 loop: CASSYFSGGAGEQFF. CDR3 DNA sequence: TGTGCCAGCAGTTACTTCAGCGGGGGGGCCGGTGAGCAGTTCTTC.

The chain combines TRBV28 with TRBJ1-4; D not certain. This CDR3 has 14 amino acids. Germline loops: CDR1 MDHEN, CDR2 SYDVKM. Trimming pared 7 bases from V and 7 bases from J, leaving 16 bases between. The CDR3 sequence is CASNDRTSIEKLFF. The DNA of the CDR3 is TGTGCCAGCAACGATCGGACGTCGATTGAAAAACTGTTTTTT.

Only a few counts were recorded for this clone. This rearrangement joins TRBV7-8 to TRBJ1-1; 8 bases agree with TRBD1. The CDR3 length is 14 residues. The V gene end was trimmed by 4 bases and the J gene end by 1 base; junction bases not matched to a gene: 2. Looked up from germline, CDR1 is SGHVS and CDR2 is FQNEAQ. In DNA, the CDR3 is TGTGCCAGCAGCTCCCAGGGGGCGAACACTGAAGCTTTCTTT. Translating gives CASSSQGANTEAFF.

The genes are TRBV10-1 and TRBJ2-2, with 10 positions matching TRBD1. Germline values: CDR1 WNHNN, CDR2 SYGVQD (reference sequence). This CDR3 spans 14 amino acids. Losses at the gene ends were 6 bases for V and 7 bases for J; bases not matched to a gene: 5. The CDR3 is CASSRDRGGGELFF. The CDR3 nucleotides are TGCGCCAGCAGCAGGGACAGGGGCGGCGGGGAGCTGTTTTTT.

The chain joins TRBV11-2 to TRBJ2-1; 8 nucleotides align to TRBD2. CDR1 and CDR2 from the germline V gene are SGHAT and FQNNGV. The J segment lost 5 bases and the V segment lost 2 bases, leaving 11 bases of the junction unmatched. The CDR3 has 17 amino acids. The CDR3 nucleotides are TGTGCCAGCAGCTTAATCCCTACTAGCGGAGGAGACAATGAGCAGTTCTTC. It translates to CASSLIPTSGGDNEQFF.

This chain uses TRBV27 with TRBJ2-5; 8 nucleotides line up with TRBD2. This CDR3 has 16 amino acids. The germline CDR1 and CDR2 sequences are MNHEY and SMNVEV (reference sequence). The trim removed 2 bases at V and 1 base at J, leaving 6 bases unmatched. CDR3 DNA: TGTGCCAGCAGTTTAGGGGCGGGGGGCTTCCAAGAGACCCAGTACTTC. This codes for CASSLGAGGFQETQYF.

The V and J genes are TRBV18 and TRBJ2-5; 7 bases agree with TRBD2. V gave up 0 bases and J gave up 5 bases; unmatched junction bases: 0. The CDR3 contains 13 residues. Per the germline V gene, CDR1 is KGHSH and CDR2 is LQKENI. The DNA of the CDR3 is TGTGCCAGCTCACCACCGGGGGGGGAGACCCAGTACTTC. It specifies CASSPPGGETQYF. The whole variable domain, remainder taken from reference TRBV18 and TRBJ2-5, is NAGVMQNPRHLVRRRGQEARLRCSPMKGHSHVYWYRQLPEEGLKFMVYLQKENIIDESGMPKERFSAEFPKEGPSILRIQQVVRGDSAAYFCASSPPGGETQYFGPGTRLLVL.

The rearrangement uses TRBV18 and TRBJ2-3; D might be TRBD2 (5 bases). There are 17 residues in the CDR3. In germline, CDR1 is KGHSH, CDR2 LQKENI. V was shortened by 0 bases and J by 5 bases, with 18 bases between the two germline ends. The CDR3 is CASSPPPSLAHRDTQYF. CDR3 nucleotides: TGTGCCAGCTCACCACCGCCGAGCCTAGCACATAGAGATACGCAGTATTTT.

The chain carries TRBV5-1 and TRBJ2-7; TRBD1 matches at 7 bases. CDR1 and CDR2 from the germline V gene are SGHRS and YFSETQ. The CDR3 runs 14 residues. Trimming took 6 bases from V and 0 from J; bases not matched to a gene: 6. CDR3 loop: CASTYRDSSYEQYF. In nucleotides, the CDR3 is TGCGCCAGCACCTACCGGGACAGCTCCTACGAGCAGTACTTC.

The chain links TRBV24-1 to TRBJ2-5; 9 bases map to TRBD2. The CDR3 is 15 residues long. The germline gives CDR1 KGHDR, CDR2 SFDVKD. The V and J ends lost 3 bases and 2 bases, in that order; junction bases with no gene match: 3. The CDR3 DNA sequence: TGTGCCACCAGTGATAAGACTAGCGGTCAAGAGACCCAGTACTTC. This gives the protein CATSDKTSGQETQYF.